This note documents a single TCR beta chain sequence. This sample was included in a study of blood T cell repertoires in COVID-19. The CDR3 is 17 residues long. TCRdb's table, derived via immunoSEQ multiplex PCR, lists solely in-frame clones and lacks some. Of 80,000 to 100,000 clones listed, approximately 86% are singletons. Sequencing was performed on peripheral blood. This TCR derives from a man aged 50-59 years with COVID-19, enrolled during active disease. The gene calls are TRBV21-1 and TRBJ2-1; the DNA was not used to check the table's D call, TRBD1. TRBV21-1 is assigned pseudogene status. The CDR3 DNA sequence: TGTGCCAGCAGCTTGGGTGCCCTGTGGTCCCAACAGGGGATACCGTTCTTC. Translation: CASSLGALWSQQGIPFF.